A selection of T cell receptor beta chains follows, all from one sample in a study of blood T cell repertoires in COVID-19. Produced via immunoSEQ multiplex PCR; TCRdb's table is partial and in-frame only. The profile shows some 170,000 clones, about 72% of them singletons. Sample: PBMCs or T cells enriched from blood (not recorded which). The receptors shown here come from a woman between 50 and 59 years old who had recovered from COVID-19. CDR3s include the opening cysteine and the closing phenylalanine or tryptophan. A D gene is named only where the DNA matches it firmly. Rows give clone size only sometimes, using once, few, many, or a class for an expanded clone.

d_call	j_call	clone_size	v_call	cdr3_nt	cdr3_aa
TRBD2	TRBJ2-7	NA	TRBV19	TGTGCCAGTAGACCGGGACTAGCGAGCTCCTACGAGCAGTACTTC	CASRPGLASSYEQYF
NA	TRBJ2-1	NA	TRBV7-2	TGTGCCAGCAGCTTAGCCAAGAACTATGAGCAGTTCTTC	CASSLAKNYEQFF
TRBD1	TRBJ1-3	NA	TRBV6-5	TGTGCCAGCAGCCTCAGGGGGGAAACTGGAAACACCATATATTTT	CASSLRGETGNTIYF
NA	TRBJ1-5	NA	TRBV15	TGTGCCACCAGCACACAAGCCAAACAGGGCTTCAATCAGCCCCAGCATTTT	CATSTQAKQGFNQPQHF
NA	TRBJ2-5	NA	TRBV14	TGTGCCAGCAGCCAAGCGTGGGGGCGAGAGACCCAGTACTTC	CASSQAWGRETQYF
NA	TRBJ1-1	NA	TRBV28	TGTGCCAGCAGTTTACGACAGGAGCAAAAAGCTTTCTTT	CASSLRQEQKAFF
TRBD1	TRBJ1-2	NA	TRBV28	TGTGCCAGCAGTCCGGGACAGGGGGCGTCTGGCTACACCTTC	CASSPGQGASGYTF
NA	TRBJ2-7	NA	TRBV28	TGTGCCAGCAGTTTAGGCCACAGGGTAGCCTACGAGCAGTACTTC	CASSLGHRVAYEQYF
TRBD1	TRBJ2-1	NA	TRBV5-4	TGTGCCAGCAGCGCATCCCAGGGGGATGAGCAGTTCTTC	CASSASQGDEQFF
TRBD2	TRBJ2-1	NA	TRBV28	TGTGCCAGCAGCCATCTAGCGGGATCCTACAATGAGCAGTTCTTC	CASSHLAGSYNEQFF
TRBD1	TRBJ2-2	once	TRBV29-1	TGCAGCGTTGCCGGGACAGGGTCCACCGGGGAGCTGTTTTTT	CSVAGTGSTGELFF
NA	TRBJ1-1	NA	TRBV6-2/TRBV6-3	TGTGCCAGCAGTTACTCGGGCCTCAGACCGATCCAGAACACTGAAGCTTTCTTT	CASSYSGLRPIQNTEAFF
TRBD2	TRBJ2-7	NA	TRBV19	TGTGCCAGTGGTCGTAGCGGGAGCCACGAGCAGTACTTC	CASGRSGSHEQYF
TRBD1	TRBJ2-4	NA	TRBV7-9	TGTGCCAGCAGCTCCTTACCGGGACAGGGGCCAAACATTCAGTACTTC	CASSSLPGQGPNIQYF
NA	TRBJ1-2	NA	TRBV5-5	TGTGCCAGCAGTCCCGGGTCCCTTAACTATGGCTACACCTTC	CASSPGSLNYGYTF
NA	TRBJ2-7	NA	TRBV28	TGTGCCAGCAGTACACACTACGAGCAGTACTTC	CASSTHYEQYF
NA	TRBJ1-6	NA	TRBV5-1	TGCGCCAGCAGCTTGGACAGTAGAAATTCACCCCTCCACTTT	CASSLDSRNSPLHF
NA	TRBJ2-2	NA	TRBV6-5	TGTGCCAGCAGTAAACAGCCCGGGGAGCTGTTTTTT	CASSKQPGELFF
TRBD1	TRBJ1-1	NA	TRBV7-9	TGTGCCAGCAGCCGAACTCACAGGGGTATGAACACTGAAGCTTTCTTT	CASSRTHRGMNTEAFF
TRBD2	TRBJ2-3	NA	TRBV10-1	TGCGCCAGCAGTGAGTCCGGACTAGCAACAGATACGCAGTATTTT	CASSESGLATDTQYF
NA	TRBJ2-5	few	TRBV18	TGTGCCAGCTCACCAAGTGAGGTCACCGGAGAGACCCAGTACTTC	CASSPSEVTGETQYF
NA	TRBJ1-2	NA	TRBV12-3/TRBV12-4	TGTGCCAGCAGTTTCGAGGGTCCCTATGGCTACACCTTC	CASSFEGPYGYTF
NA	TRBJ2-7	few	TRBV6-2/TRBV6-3	TGTGCCAGCAGTCCCGGGACTCCCCTGGGCGAGCAGTACTTC	CASSPGTPLGEQYF
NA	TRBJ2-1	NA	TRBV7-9	TGTGCCAGCAGCTTCAAAAGCGATTGGTCTGGCAATGAGCAGTTCTTC	CASSFKSDWSGNEQFF
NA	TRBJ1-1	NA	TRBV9	TGTGCCAGCAGCGTACGAACGGTGAATACTGAAGCTTTCTTT	CASSVRTVNTEAFF
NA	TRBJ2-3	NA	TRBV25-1	TGTGCCAGCAGTGGCCCCTACCTGGATACGCAGTATTTT	CASSGPYLDTQYF
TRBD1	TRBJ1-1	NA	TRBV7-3	TGTGCCAGCAGAAATACAGGGGAACACACTGAAGCTTTCTTT	CASRNTGEHTEAFF
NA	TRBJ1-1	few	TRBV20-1	TGCAGTGCTTTTTCTAACACTGAAGCTTTCTTT	CSAFSNTEAFF